Below are 32 T cell receptor beta chains sequenced from a single sample in a study of T-cell memory formation after mild COVID-19. Each CDR3 protein gets one entry after TCRdb re-called the 5' RACE reads with MiXCR. The sample carries roughly 300,000 distinct CDR3 sequences, 8.2% recorded once. The sequencing sample was made of PBMCs or a T cell subset sorted from them (not recorded which). These receptors all stem from a man aged 18 to 35 who had mild COVID-19 (a few samples of this study predate the infection). Cell type and time point are not known.

This clonotype has only a few counts. This chain joins TRBV11-2 and TRBJ2-7; TRBD1 matches at 9 bases. The V and J ends lost 4 bases and 1 base, in that order; junction bases with no gene match: 17. Germline lookup yields CDR1 SGHAT and CDR2 FQNNGV. The CDR3 contains 19 residues. The CDR3 here is CASSSPGQGGGGPSYEQYV. The CDR3 DNA is TGTGCCAGCAGCTCACCGGGACAGGGAGGAGGAGGACCATCCTACGAGCAGTACGTC.

V and J are TRBV29-1 and TRBJ1-5; possible D gene TRBD1, 6 bases. From germline, CDR1 is SQVTM and CDR2 ANQGSEA. Trimming removed 6 bases at V and 3 bases at J, with 15 bases between. CDR3 length: 14 amino acids. The CDR3 sequence: CSVTITGSNQPQHF. The CDR3 DNA is TGCAGCGTGACCATCACAGGGTCCAATCAGCCCCAGCATTTT. Filled out from reference TRBV29-1 and TRBJ1-5, the complete variable domain reads SAVISQKPSRDICQRGTSLTIQCQVDSQVTMMFWYRQQPGQSLTLIATANQGSEATYESGFVIDKFPISRPNLTFSTLTVSNMSPEDSSIYLCSVTITGSNQPQHFGDGTRLSIL.

This chain uses TRBV5-1 with TRBJ1-4; D is uncertain. This CDR3 has 13 residues. The V and J ends lost 4 bases and 8 bases respectively, with 12 bases between them. Germline values: CDR1 SGHRS, CDR2 YFSETQ. CDR3 bases: TGCGCCAGCAGCCCTAGACAAGAGGAAAAACTGTTTTTT. Translated, it gives CASSPRQEEKLFF.

V and J are TRBV5-1 and TRBJ2-3; D gene ambiguous. The CDR3 sequence is 14 residues long. CDR1 and CDR2 from the germline V gene are SGHRS and YFSETQ. V was clipped by 0 bases and J by 0 bases, with 5 bases between them. The CDR3 sequence: CASSLAESTDTQYF. CDR3 nucleotide sequence: TGCGCCAGCAGCTTGGCCGAAAGCACAGATACGCAGTATTTT.

This clonotype was recorded many times. The rearrangement joins TRBV7-8 to TRBJ2-7, with TRBD1 matching over 7 bases. J gave up 2 bases and V 10 bases, and 11 bases lay outside the gene matches. Germline CDR1 is SGHVS and CDR2 is FQNEAQ. This CDR3 has 14 amino acids. Written as DNA, the CDR3 is TGTGCCACCACTACTCACAGGGGAGCCTACGAGCAGTACTTC. It encodes CATTTHRGAYEQYF.

The V call is TRBV29-1, the J call TRBJ2-3; either TRBD1 or TRBD2 may fit D (6 bases each). V was cut by 4 bases and J by 1 base, with 12 bases left in between. The CDR3 totals 14 residues. Germline loops: CDR1 SQVTM, CDR2 ANQGSEA. The DNA of the CDR3 is TGCAGCGTTGTGGGGGGCCGAGGCACAGATACGCAGTATTTT. Protein: CSVVGGRGTDTQYF.

This clonotype was recorded a few times. This sequence joins TRBV18 and TRBJ2-3; 9 bases align to TRBD1. There are 16 residues in the CDR3. V gave up 0 bases and J gave up 7 bases; unmatched junction bases: 8. Germline-derived CDR1 and CDR2 are KGHSH and LQKENI. CDR3 sequence: CASSPPNAGQGYTQYF. As DNA, the CDR3 is TGTGCCAGCTCACCACCTAATGCGGGACAGGGATATACGCAGTATTTT.

This chain connects TRBV5-1 to TRBJ2-3, with no clear D. There are 13 residues in the CDR3. Trimming left V 2 bases short and J 5 bases short, with 9 bases between. Germline loops: CDR1 SGHRS, CDR2 YFSETQ. CDR3: CASSFNREDTQYF. In DNA, the CDR3 is TGCGCCAGCAGCTTTAATAGGGAAGATACGCAGTATTTT.

This clonotype was counted ten times or more. This CDR3 reads CASSLGGGYEQYV. The DNA of the CDR3 is TGTGCCAGCAGCCTCGGTGGCGGTTACGAGCAGTACGTC. The chain is built from TRBV5-1 and TRBJ2-7, with D uncertain. Germline CDR1 reads SGHRS; CDR2 reads YFSETQ. This CDR3 is built from 13 residues.

This clonotype was counted ten times or more. This rearrangement joins TRBV5-1 to TRBJ2-7; D might be TRBD1 or TRBD2, each matching 5 bases. The CDR3 has 14 residues. Germline CDR1 SGHRS, CDR2 YFSETQ. The V end was cut by 3 bases, the J end by 3 bases, with 13 bases between. DNA for the CDR3: TGCGCCAGCAGCTGGACTGGGCAGGGCTACGAGCAGTACTTC. Translation gives CASSWTGQGYEQYF.

This clonotype has more than one count but fewer than ten. V is TRBV24-1 and J is TRBJ2-1, with 11 bases identical to TRBD2. After removal of 2 bases from V and 4 bases from J, the junction contained 6 bases not matched to a gene. The CDR3 totals 17 residues. CDR1 is KGHDR, CDR2 SFDVKD, per germline. The CDR3 nucleotides are TGTGCCACCAGTGATTCTTCTAGCGGGGGGTTATACAATGAGCAGTTCTTC. It yields the protein CATSDSSSGGLYNEQFF.

The CDR3, as DNA: TGCGCCAGCAGGCAGGGGTTTCAGGAGACCCAGTACTTC. Protein product: CASRQGFQETQYF. The rearrangement joins TRBV5-1 to TRBJ2-5, with a tentative D call TRBD1 (6 bases). The CDR3 runs to 13 residues. Trimming left V 5 bases short and J 5 bases short, with 13 bases between. Germline V gene data show CDR1 as SGHRS and CDR2 as YFSETQ. The full variable domain, with the rest looked up from reference TRBV5-1 and TRBJ2-5, is KAGVTQTPRYLIKTRGQQVTLSCSPISGHRSVSWYQQTPGQGLQFLFEYFSETQRNKGNFPGRFSGRQFSNSRSEMNVSTLELGDSALYLCASRQGFQETQYFGPGTRLLVL.

This clonotype was detected a few times. An end of the junction does not agree with germline; a read error may underlie this. V and J are TRBV20-1 and TRBJ2-1; the D gene is possibly TRBD2 (5 bases). This CDR3 region has 11 residues. CDR1 and CDR2 from the germline V gene are DFQATT and SNEGSKA (reference sequence). CDR3: CSARADNEQFF. The DNA of the CDR3 is TGCAGTGCCAGAGCGGACAATGAGCAGTTCTTC.

This clonotype showed up many times. J is TRBJ2-2 and V is TRBV5-1, with D unresolved. This CDR3 spans 14 amino acids. V was clipped by 2 bases and J by 2 bases, with 7 bases between them. Germline CDR1 SGHRS, CDR2 YFSETQ. The CDR3 DNA reads as TGCGCCAGCAGCTTAGCACCAAACACCGGGGAGCTGTTTTTT. Amino acids: CASSLAPNTGELFF.

This clonotype has more than one count but fewer than ten. The rearrangement joins TRBV3-1 to TRBJ1-6; D is unclear. This CDR3 is built from 12 residues. Germline CDR1 reads LGHDT; CDR2 reads YNNKEL (reference sequence). V lost 1 base to trimming and J lost 8 bases, with 3 bases between them. The chain's CDR3 is CASSQAYSPLHF. CDR3 in DNA: TGTGCCAGCAGCCAAGCTTATTCACCCCTCCACTTT.

This clonotype was found a few times. V is TRBV7-9 and J is TRBJ2-1; no reliable D call. The CDR3 length is 11 residues. Trimming left V 2 bases short and J 10 bases short, with 6 bases between. Germline V CDR1 and CDR2: SEHNR, FQNEAQ (reference sequence). The CDR3 sequence: CASSLFTEQFF. CDR3 in DNA: TGTGCCAGCAGCTTATTTACAGAGCAGTTCTTC.

This clonotype was observed a handful of times. This chain links TRBV9 with TRBJ2-3; possible D gene TRBD1, 6 bases. Germline V gene data show CDR1 as SGDLS and CDR2 as YYNGEE. This CDR3 spans 16 amino acids. V was cut by 0 bases and J by 2 bases, with 13 bases left in between. As DNA, the CDR3 is TGTGCCAGCAGCGTAGGGGGGCTCGCTCCCACAGATACGCAGTATTTT. Translated: CASSVGGLAPTDTQYF.

This chain uses TRBV5-1 with TRBJ1-5; D gene uncertain. CDR3 length: 14 residues. Trimming left V 4 bases short and J 8 bases short, with 16 bases between. The germline gives CDR1 SGHRS, CDR2 YFSETQ. The CDR3 DNA reads as TGCGCCAGCAGCGCCGGGCCAGAGGTAGAGCCCCAGCATTTT. This codes for CASSAGPEVEPQHF.

In this sample, this clonotype turned up a few times. V gene TRBV5-1 combines with J gene TRBJ2-4; D ambiguous. CDR3 size: 11 residues. Germline V gene data show CDR1 as SGHRS and CDR2 as YFSETQ. The V end lost 4 bases, the J end lost 11 bases, and 10 bases lay between the germline ends. CDR3 DNA sequence: TGCGCCAGCAGCCTCTTCAAAGTTCAGTACTTC. Protein: CASSLFKVQYF.

This clonotype has at least ten counts. The rearrangement links TRBV6-5 to TRBJ2-2; no reliable D call. Trimming left V 7 bases short and J 6 bases short, with 6 bases between. The germline CDR1 and CDR2 sequences are MNHEY and SVGAGI. CDR3 size: 11 residues. The CDR3 is CASIHSGELFF. As DNA, the CDR3 is TGTGCCAGCATCCACTCCGGGGAGCTGTTTTTT.

This clonotype appeared a few times. The genes are TRBV6-5 and TRBJ2-1, with D possibly matching TRBD1 (7 bases). There are 15 residues in the CDR3. The germline V gene encodes CDR1 MNHEY and CDR2 SVGAGI. Trimming took 5 bases from V and 2 from J, leaving 13 bases between them. The CDR3 sequence is CASSPGRGAYNEQFF. In nucleotides, the CDR3 is TGTGCCAGCAGTCCAGGCAGGGGGGCCTACAATGAGCAGTTCTTC.

This clonotype occurred many times. The chain combines TRBV12-3 or TRBV12-4 with TRBJ2-2; D possibly matches TRBD1 or TRBD2 (5 bases each). Trimming took 5 bases from V and 6 from J, leaving 10 bases between them. The CDR3 covers 13 residues. The CDR3 coding sequence is TGTGCCAGCAGTCGCAGGGACCCCGGGGAGCTGTTTTTT. Translated: CASSRRDPGELFF.

This clonotype was observed a few times. The chain is built from TRBV7-8 and TRBJ1-4; no reliable D call. Trimming took 0 bases from V and 7 from J, leaving 12 bases between them. CDR3 length equals 15 residues. Germline CDR1 is SGHVS and CDR2 is FQNEAQ. The CDR3 protein is CASSLAFMGGEKLFF. The DNA for the CDR3 is TGTGCCAGCAGCTTAGCATTCATGGGAGGTGAAAAACTGTTTTTT. Variable domain in full (rest from reference TRBV7-8 and TRBJ1-4): GAGVSQSPRYKVAKRGQDVALRCDPISGHVSLFWYQQALGQGPEFLTYFQNEAQLDKSGLPSDRFFAERPEGSVSTLKIQRTQQEDSAVYLCASSLAFMGGEKLFFGSGTQLSVL.

This clonotype turned up a few times. The chain carries TRBV18 and TRBJ2-2; D might be TRBD1 (5 bases). The V gene lost 3 bases and the J gene lost 7 bases, with 9 bases spanning the gap. The CDR3 extends over 13 amino acids. The germline V gene encodes CDR1 KGHSH and CDR2 LQKENI. The CDR3 region has the DNA TGTGCCAGCTCACCTGACAGTTACGGGGAGCTGTTTTTT. Protein sequence: CASSPDSYGELFF.

As to this clonotype: Mismatch with germline at one junction end may stem from a read error. This chain links TRBV20-1 with TRBJ1-5; perhaps TRBD1 as D (6 bases). The CDR3 is 14 residues long. Germline V gene sequence: CDR1 DFQATT, CDR2 SNEGSKA (reference sequence). The CDR3 spells CSARKQGGSQPHHF. As DNA, the CDR3 is TGCAGTGCTAGAAAACAGGGAGGGAGTCAGCCCCATCATTTT.

This clonotype occurred a few times. V usage is TRBV5-1 and J usage is TRBJ2-1, with unresolved D. Trimming removed 4 bases from V and 6 bases from J, with 11 bases in between. The CDR3 is 13 amino acids. Germline CDR1 is SGHRS and CDR2 is YFSETQ. The CDR3 nucleotides read TGCGCCAGCAGCGTCTGGACGGTCAATGAGCAGTTCTTC. Translating it yields CASSVWTVNEQFF.

Points on this clonotype: One junction end does not reproduce the germline sequence, and a read error may be involved. The CDR3 is CASTLRVDSDTNYGYTF. In DNA, the CDR3 is TGTGCCAGCACCTTAAGAGTGGACAGTGACACTAACTATGGCTACACCTTC. The V and J genes are TRBV7-2 and TRBJ1-2, with D perhaps TRBD1 (6 bases). This CDR3 is 17 amino acids long. CDR1 and CDR2 (germline): SGHTA, FQGNSA.

This clonotype was found once. The J gene is TRBJ2-7, the V gene TRBV7-6; maybe TRBD1 (6 bases). This CDR3 contains 15 residues. V was clipped by 1 base and J by 4 bases, with 14 bases between them. CDR1 and CDR2 (germline): SGHVS, FNYEAQ. The CDR3 nucleotides read TGTGCCAGCAGCTTAGGAGCCCAGGGGTGGTACGAGCAGTACTTC. It translates to CASSLGAQGWYEQYF.

This clonotype was observed a few times. The rearrangement uses TRBV7-8 and TRBJ2-1; D is unresolved. V was pared by 2 bases and J by 6 bases, with 20 bases between. The germline gives CDR1 SGHVS, CDR2 FQNEAQ. The CDR3 has 17 residues. CDR3 DNA: TGTGCCAGCAGCTTATTAGGTCTGCCTAGTCCAGGCAATGAGCAGTTCTTC. Translating it yields CASSLLGLPSPGNEQFF.

The table lists this clonotype with many counts. The chain joins TRBV5-1 to TRBJ2-2; unclear D gene. The CDR3 sequence is 15 residues long. Trimming removed 4 bases at V and 6 bases at J, with 16 bases between. Looked up from germline, CDR1 is SGHRS and CDR2 is YFSETQ. CDR3 amino acids: CASSTSDNLPGELFF. The CDR3 coding sequence is TGCGCCAGCAGCACCTCTGACAATCTGCCCGGGGAGCTGTTTTTT.

In this sample, this clonotype turned up many times. The gene calls are TRBV12-3 or TRBV12-4 and TRBJ2-7; D not certain. This CDR3 contains 11 residues. The V and J ends lost 2 bases and 7 bases respectively, with 6 bases between them. In DNA form, the CDR3 reads TGTGCCAGCAGTTTATTGGGAGAGCAGTACTTC. It codes for CASSLLGEQYF.

A few counts support this clonotype. The J gene is TRBJ2-2, the V gene TRBV11-2; unclear D gene. Trimming removed 5 bases from V and 1 base from J, with 8 bases in between. This CDR3 is 14 amino acids long. Germline V gives CDR1 SGHAT, CDR2 FQNNGV. CDR3 nucleotide sequence: TGTGCCAGCAGCCGACCCATGAACACCGGGGAGCTGTTTTTT. It codes for CASSRPMNTGELFF.